Below, 29 T cell receptor beta chains from the same sample are listed, as sequenced in a study of blood T cells in healthy people across ages. A J-beta primer mix and a sample-barcoded 5' primer were used in a second PCR of about 7 to 12 cycles. TCRdb ran MiXCR on the 5' RACE reads and lists one entry per CDR3 protein. The sample shows around 2 million distinct CDR3 sequences, around 40% of them seen only once. Sequencing used blood. All receptors derive from a human donor in good health.

This chain uses TRBV4-1 with TRBJ2-5, with 8 bases matching TRBD1. CDR1 and CDR2 from the germline V gene are MGHRA and YSYEKL. This CDR3 spans 15 amino acids. V lost 5 bases to trimming and J lost 0 bases; unmatched junction nucleotides: 5. The CDR3 nucleotides read TGCGCCAGCAGCGCCCGGGACAGGTACCAAGAGACCCAGTACTTC. Its translation is CASSARDRYQETQYF.

The chain has TRBV7-2 and TRBJ2-4; TRBD1 or TRBD2 may be the D gene (6 bases each). The CDR3 sequence is 16 residues long. Trimming cost V 6 bases and J 13 bases, with 28 bases left between them. Germline V lookup: CDR1 SGHTA, CDR2 FQGNSA. CDR3 sequence reads: CASREGTRGPAEEQYF. The CDR3 nucleotides read TGTGCCAGCAGGGAGGGGACCAGGGGCCCTGCGGAAGAGCAGTACTTC.

The chain combines TRBV29-1 with TRBJ2-7; TRBD2 might be the D (6 bases). V was pared by 5 bases and J by 3 bases, with 14 bases between. CDR1 SQVTM and CDR2 ANQGSEA come from the germline V gene. The CDR3 covers 13 residues. The CDR3 DNA follows: TGCAGCGTTAGAGGAGGTAGCGGCTACGAGCAGTACTTC. Protein: CSVRGGSGYEQYF.

With regard to this clonotype: The junction does not match germline at one end; this may be a read error. This chain uses TRBV7-3 with TRBJ2-3; D is possibly TRBD2 (5 bases). Germline CDR1 reads SGHTA; CDR2 reads FQGTGA. The CDR3 runs to 16 residues. CDR3 sequence (DNA): TGTGCCAGCGGCTTAAACACGGCGGAGGGCACAGATACGCAGTATTTT. This translates into CASGLNTAEGTDTQYF.

The chain combines TRBV30 with TRBJ1-2, with TRBD1 as a possible D gene (5 bases). Germline-derived CDR1 and CDR2 are GTSNPN and SVGIG (reference sequence). This CDR3 is 13 amino acids long. Trimming removed 6 bases at V and 8 bases at J, with 19 bases between. CDR3 in DNA: TGTGCCTGCTCACCAGGGTTTTTGAAGGGCTACACCTTC. The encoded protein is CACSPGFLKGYTF.

This clonotype showed up just a few times. The chain carries TRBV4-2 and TRBJ2-7; the D is unclear. The germline gives CDR1 LGHNA, CDR2 YNFKEQ. There are 13 residues in the CDR3. Trimming stripped 0 bases from V and 5 bases from J, with 8 bases between. CDR3 in amino acids: CASSQDPPDEQYF. CDR3 DNA: TGTGCCAGCAGCCAAGATCCCCCGGACGAGCAGTACTTC.

The J gene is TRBJ2-4, the V gene TRBV7-2; 8 bases map to TRBD1. In germline, CDR1 is SGHTA, CDR2 FQGNSA. This CDR3 has 17 residues. V shed 3 bases and J 13 bases; nucleotides not matched to a gene: 20. The CDR3 here is CASSFSAQGAFYNEQYF. The CDR3 region has the DNA TGTGCCAGCAGCTTCAGCGCGCAGGGGGCCTTCTACAATGAGCAGTACTTC.

This clonotype occurred a few times. V and J are TRBV6-6 and TRBJ1-6; TRBD1 is a possible D gene (5 bases). The germline V gene encodes CDR1 MNHNY and CDR2 SVGAGI (reference sequence). V was clipped by 2 bases and J by 8 bases, with 10 bases between them. The CDR3 length is 14 residues. CDR3 in amino acids: CASSYGGGDSPLHF. CDR3 bases: TGTGCCAGCAGTTACGGCGGAGGGGATTCACCCCTCCACTTT.

This clonotype was counted a few times. This chain connects TRBV10-3 to TRBJ2-7, with TRBD1 matching over 8 bases. Germline V lookup: CDR1 ENHRY, CDR2 SYGVKD. The length of the CDR3 is 14 residues. The V segment lost 6 bases and the J segment 2 bases; nucleotides outside the gene matches: 6. The CDR3 nucleotides are TGTGCCATCAGGTGGGACAGGAACGCCTACGAGCAGTACTTC. It yields the protein CAIRWDRNAYEQYF.

The chain carries TRBV6-2 or TRBV6-3 and TRBJ2-7; 8 bases match TRBD1. The CDR3 length is 13 residues. CDR1 is MNHEY, CDR2 SVGEGT, per germline. V shed 6 bases, J shed 9 bases, and the junction held 10 bases outside the gene matches. The CDR3 here is CASSQLGTGAQYF. In DNA form, the CDR3 reads TGTGCCAGCAGCCAACTCGGGACAGGCGCGCAGTACTTC.

About this clonotype: The germline gene is not matched at one end of the junction; a read error may be the cause. This chain connects TRBV2 to TRBJ2-1; D is unclear. This CDR3 has 11 amino acids. CDR1 is SNHLY, CDR2 FYNNEI, per germline. The CDR3 loop is CASTQQDERFF. CDR3 coding DNA: TGTGCCAGCACCCAGCAGGATGAGCGGTTCTTC.

This clonotype was recorded a few times. One end of the junction does not line up with germline, which may come from a read error. This chain connects TRBV29-1 to TRBJ1-4; 9 bases agree with TRBD1. The germline gives CDR1 SQVTM, CDR2 ANQGSEA. The CDR3 extends over 12 amino acids. Here the CDR3 DNA reads TGCAGCGTGAGGACAGGGGACGAAAGACTGTTTTTT. Its protein is CSVRTGDERLFF.

This clonotype turned up a few times. This chain uses TRBV7-2 with TRBJ2-7; 7 nucleotides line up with TRBD1. CDR3 size: 14 residues. With 4 bases clipped from V and 3 bases from J, the junction kept 6 bases outside the gene matches. CDR1 and CDR2 from the germline V gene are SGHTA and FQGNSA. In nucleotides, the CDR3 is TGTGCCAGCAGCTACTGGACAGGTTTCTACGAGCAGTACTTC. Amino acid sequence: CASSYWTGFYEQYF.

This sequence joins TRBV18 and TRBJ1-1; D perhaps matches TRBD1 (6 bases). V lost 3 bases and J 0 bases, leaving 11 bases between the germline ends. The length of the CDR3 is 15 residues. The V gene's germline CDR1 is KGHSH and CDR2 LQKENI. CDR3 in amino acids: CASSPGHRLNTEAFF. For the CDR3, the DNA is TGTGCCAGCTCACCGGGACACCGCCTGAACACTGAAGCTTTCTTT.

This clonotype was observed a few times. An end of the junction does not agree with germline; a read error may underlie this. The V and J genes are TRBV19 and TRBJ2-7; D unresolved. The CDR3 totals 14 residues. Germline loops: CDR1 LNHDA, CDR2 SQIVND (reference sequence). The CDR3 loop is CASSPRAPEYGQYF. CDR3 sequence (DNA): TGTGCCAGTAGTCCTCGGGCCCCGGAATACGGGCAGTACTTC.

The rearrangement joins TRBV20-1 to TRBJ2-5; 10 nucleotides align to TRBD1. V shed 5 bases, J shed 5 bases, and the junction held 26 bases outside the gene matches. CDR3 length: 20 amino acids. In germline, CDR1 is DFQATT, CDR2 SNEGSKA (reference sequence). As DNA, the CDR3 is TGCAGTGCTCCTCCTCCGCCGGGACAGGGGAGAACCTATTTCGGGGAGACCCAGTACTTC. Its protein product is CSAPPPPGQGRTYFGETQYF.

The rearrangement links TRBV7-9 to TRBJ2-1; TRBD1 agrees at 7 bases. V shed 4 bases, J shed 5 bases, and the junction held 8 bases outside the gene matches. The CDR3 extends over 15 amino acids. The germline CDR1 and CDR2 sequences are SEHNR and FQNEAQ (reference sequence). CDR3 sequence: CASSSAQGENNEQFF. The CDR3 DNA is TGTGCCAGCAGCTCCGCCCAGGGGGAAAACAATGAGCAGTTCTTC.

This clonotype occurred many times. The gene calls are TRBV12-3 or TRBV12-4 and TRBJ2-7, with D unresolved. V lost 6 bases and J 0 bases, leaving 12 bases between the germline ends. CDR3 size: 14 residues. The CDR3 DNA follows: TGTGCCAGCAGCGCTATGGCGTACTCCTACGAGCAGTACTTC. Its translation: CASSAMAYSYEQYF.

The sample holds a few counts of this clonotype. The chain recombines TRBV2 with TRBJ1-2; 8 bases map to TRBD1. This CDR3 has 14 amino acids. Germline-derived CDR1 and CDR2 are SNHLY and FYNNEI. V dropped 3 bases and J dropped 8; count of bases not matched to a gene: 8. Here the CDR3 DNA reads TGTGCCAGCAGTGAGTGGGGGACAGGCCAAGGCTACACCTTC. Residues: CASSEWGTGQGYTF.

This clonotype was seen more than once but under ten times. The chain employs TRBV5-6 and TRBJ1-1; a weak D match, TRBD1 (6 bases). The length of the CDR3 is 16 residues. Trimming removed 4 bases at V and 0 bases at J, with 16 bases between. Germline V gene lookup returns CDR1 SGHDT and CDR2 YYEEEE. The CDR3 DNA is TGTGCCAGCAGCAGCCGACAGGACCTCATGAACACTGAAGCTTTCTTT. Translating gives CASSSRQDLMNTEAFF.

This clonotype was found a few times. The chain couples TRBV4-2 to TRBJ1-2, with 7 positions matching TRBD1. The J segment lost 6 bases and the V segment lost 0 bases, leaving 10 bases of the junction unmatched. The germline CDR1 and CDR2 sequences are LGHNA and YNFKEQ. The CDR3 loop spans 16 amino acids. CDR3 bases: TGTGCCAGCAGCCAAGAAAGAGCGGACAGGCAACATGGCTACACCTTC. Encoded protein: CASSQERADRQHGYTF.

The V and J genes are TRBV24-1 and TRBJ2-3; no definite D call. The CDR3 has 14 amino acids. V lost 8 bases and J 0 bases, leaving 11 bases between the germline ends. Germline lookup yields CDR1 KGHDR and CDR2 SFDVKD. The CDR3: CATTGPLSTDTQYF. DNA of the CDR3: TGTGCCACCACGGGTCCCCTTAGCACAGATACGCAGTATTTT.

This clonotype was seen more than once but under ten times. The chain employs TRBV12-3 or TRBV12-4 and TRBJ1-6; maybe TRBD1 (5 bases). Trimming left V 3 bases short and J 10 bases short, with 19 bases between. This CDR3 spans 16 amino acids. The CDR3 DNA reads as TGTGCCAGCAGTTTTTCCGTGGGGGAATCGGGATCACCCCTCCACTTT. Protein product: CASSFSVGESGSPLHF.

CDR3 loop: CASNDKTSGGYNEQFF. Written as DNA, the CDR3 is TGTGCCAGCAACGATAAGACTAGCGGGGGCTACAATGAGCAGTTCTTC. This chain links TRBV21-1 with TRBJ2-1; whether TRBD2, the table's D call, matches the DNA was not checked. TRBV21-1 is recorded as a pseudogene. The CDR3 runs to 16 residues.

This clonotype was observed a handful of times. The chain links TRBV7-2 to TRBJ1-2; no reliable D call. This CDR3 contains 14 residues. Trimming cost V 1 base and J 7 bases, with 13 bases left between them. The germline gives CDR1 SGHTA, CDR2 FQGNSA. The CDR3 bases are TGTGCCAGCAGCTTAGTCTCTTCGGGCTCTGGCTACACCTTC. It yields the protein CASSLVSSGSGYTF.

This chain uses TRBV7-3 with TRBJ2-3, with D perhaps matching TRBD1 (5 bases). The germline gives CDR1 SGHTA, CDR2 FQGTGA. V shed 5 bases and J shed 2 bases, with 11 bases lying between them. The CDR3 contains 14 residues. In DNA, the CDR3 is TGTGCCAGCAGCCACGACAGCTTCACAGATACGCAGTATTTT. This encodes CASSHDSFTDTQYF. The full variable domain, with the rest looked up from reference TRBV7-3 and TRBJ2-3, is GAGVSQTPSNKVTEKGKYVELRCDPISGHTALYWYRQSLGQGPEFLIYFQGTGAADDSGLPNDRFFAVRPEGSVSTLKIQRTERGDSAVYLCASSHDSFTDTQYFGPGTRLTVL.

This clonotype came up a few times. The chain recombines TRBV7-2 with TRBJ2-7, with a possible D match to TRBD1 (5 bases). Per germline, CDR1 SGHTA and CDR2 FQGNSA. The CDR3 is 13 amino acids. Trimming removed 5 bases from V and 7 bases from J, with 15 bases in between. As DNA, the CDR3 is TGTGCCAGCAGCCCCTTAGGGGCTTGGGAGCAGTACTTC. It translates to CASSPLGAWEQYF.

The chain has TRBV29-1 and TRBJ2-5; either TRBD1 or TRBD2 may fit D (5 bases each). Trimming took 3 bases from V and 2 from J, leaving 13 bases between them. This CDR3 comprises 14 residues. Germline CDR1 reads SQVTM; CDR2 reads ANQGSEA. Written as DNA, the CDR3 is TGCAGCGTTGATGAGGGGCTTGGTCAAGAGACCCAGTACTTC. This translates into CSVDEGLGQETQYF.

This clonotype turned up a few times. This chain uses TRBV7-9 with TRBJ2-5; no firm D call. In germline, CDR1 is SEHNR, CDR2 FQNEAQ (reference sequence). This CDR3 region has 15 residues. Deletions cut 5 bases from V and 2 bases from J, with 15 bases between. In DNA, the CDR3 is TGTGCCAGCAGCCCAAATTCACTGCTGCAAGAGACCCAGTACTTC. This gives the protein CASSPNSLLQETQYF.